One and the same sample provided the 27 T cell receptor beta chains below, sequenced in a study of identical twins. Each CDR3 protein gets one entry after TCRdb re-called the 5' RACE reads with MiXCR. The table lists under 250,000 distinct CDR3 sequences, 10% to 15% of them singletons. The data were also submitted as part of a second study, on yellow fever vaccine responses in identical twins.

The sequencing sample was made of memory (CD45RO+) T cells sorted from blood. These receptors all come from a young woman in good health.

V is TRBV6-2 or TRBV6-3 and J is TRBJ2-2; 9 bases match TRBD2. The CDR3 loop spans 15 amino acids. Losses at the gene ends were 6 bases for V and 6 bases for J; bases not matched to a gene: 8. The V gene's germline CDR1 is MNHEY and CDR2 SVGEGT. The CDR3 is CASSRTGLASGELFF. CDR3 sequence (DNA): TGTGCCAGCAGCCGCACGGGACTAGCTTCCGGGGAGCTGTTTTTT.

This clonotype was counted between two and nine times. V usage is TRBV7-2 and J usage is TRBJ1-3, with D possibly TRBD1 on 6 matching bases. Deletions cut 2 bases from V and 1 base from J, with 9 bases between. CDR3 length: 15 residues. The germline CDR1 and CDR2 sequences are SGHTA and FQGNSA. The CDR3 spells CASSLSGASGNTIYF. CDR3 nucleotide sequence: TGTGCCAGCAGCTTATCAGGGGCTTCTGGAAACACCATATATTTT.

The rearrangement joins TRBV6-2 or TRBV6-3 to TRBJ2-1; no clear D. The CDR3 extends over 13 amino acids. Trimming cost V 5 bases and J 3 bases, with 8 bases left between them. Germline CDR1 and CDR2: MNHEY and SVGEGT. The CDR3 DNA is TGTGCCAGCAGTGCCGGGCGCTACAATGAGCAGTTCTTC. Translating gives CASSAGRYNEQFF.

The genes are TRBV3-1 and TRBJ2-5; 8 bases match TRBD2. From germline, CDR1 is LGHDT and CDR2 YNNKEL (reference sequence). Trimming at V came to 0 bases and at J to 5 bases, leaving 2 bases not matched to a gene. The CDR3 has 14 amino acids. The CDR3 DNA follows: TGTGCCAGCAGCCAAGATCCGGGAGGGGAGACCCAGTACTTC. It yields the protein CASSQDPGGETQYF.

The J gene is TRBJ1-1, the V gene TRBV12-3 or TRBV12-4; D gene ambiguous. This CDR3 comprises 13 residues. Trimming took 1 base from V and 5 from J, leaving 8 bases between them. In DNA form, the CDR3 reads TGTGCCAGCAGTTTAGGGAGAAAGACTGAAGCTTTCTTT. Translated: CASSLGRKTEAFF.

This sequence joins TRBV20-1 and TRBJ2-7; 12 bases are a match to TRBD2. The J segment lost 5 bases and the V segment lost 3 bases, leaving 5 bases of the junction unmatched. CDR3 size: 14 residues. The germline V gene has CDR1 DFQATT and CDR2 SNEGSKA (reference sequence). This CDR3 reads CSASKGLAGHEQYF. CDR3 nucleotides: TGCAGTGCTAGTAAGGGACTAGCGGGCCACGAGCAGTACTTC.

This clonotype turned up a few times. The chain has TRBV20-1 and TRBJ1-1; D is ambiguous. V gave up 7 bases and J gave up 7 bases, with 16 bases separating them. CDR1 and CDR2 (germline): DFQATT, SNEGSKA (reference sequence). CDR3 length: 12 residues. CDR3 nucleotide sequence: TGCAGTGGACGAGTACGCGGGATTGAAGCTTTCTTT. Translated, it gives CSGRVRGIEAFF.

The chain joins TRBV6-1 to TRBJ2-3; 11 bases map to TRBD1. This CDR3 has 14 amino acids. Losses at the gene ends were 6 bases for V and 4 bases for J; bases not matched to a gene: 3. CDR1 and CDR2 (germline): MNHNS, SASEGT. The CDR3 DNA reads TGTGCCAGCAGGGACAGGGGGCGCGCAGATACGCAGTATTTT. Amino acid sequence: CASRDRGRADTQYF.

The DNA for the CDR3 is TGCGCCAGCAAGGAGGGGGGGCCGGGGGAGACCCAGTACTTC. Protein: CASKEGGPGETQYF. The chain links TRBV5-1 to TRBJ2-5; weak D call: TRBD2 (7 bases). The germline gives CDR1 SGHRS, CDR2 YFSETQ. This CDR3 is 14 amino acids long. The germline V and J ends were trimmed by 6 bases and 5 bases, with 17 bases remaining between them.

The chain uses TRBV6-1 and TRBJ2-3; 9 bases match TRBD1. V trimming: 4 bases; J trimming: 5 bases; junction bases outside the gene matches: 4. The length of the CDR3 is 14 residues. The germline V gene encodes CDR1 MNHNS and CDR2 SASEGT. The CDR3 loop is CASSGGQGIDTQYF. The CDR3, as DNA: TGTGCCAGCAGTGGGGGACAGGGAATAGATACGCAGTATTTT.

This clonotype was detected ten times or more. The conserved final phenylalanine or tryptophan is absent from the CDR3, which likely points to a read error. It is unclear where the CDR3 begins or ends on the DNA, so no DNA is shown, and the CDR3 is as TCRdb lists it. The chain carries TRBV2 and TRBJ2-1; the table calls TRBD1, which could not be checked here. Germline CDR1 SNHLY, CDR2 FYNNEI. Termini included, the CDR3 measures 11 amino acids. The CDR3: CARAGDSPLQG.

This clonotype was seen a handful of times. The chain recombines TRBV7-2 with TRBJ2-1; possible D gene TRBD1, 5 bases. CDR3 length: 14 residues. Trimming stripped 5 bases from V and 5 bases from J, with 13 bases between. Per the germline V gene, CDR1 is SGHTA and CDR2 is FQGNSA. The DNA for the CDR3 is TGTGCCAGCAGCCCTCCGGACACTGACAATGAGCAGTTCTTC. Translation: CASSPPDTDNEQFF.

This clonotype has a handful of counts. The rearrangement links TRBV10-1 to TRBJ2-1; TRBD2 matches 11 bases. Germline CDR1 and CDR2: WNHNN and SYGVQD (reference sequence). This CDR3 region has 19 residues. V was clipped by 1 base and J by 2 bases; unmatched bases: 10. The CDR3 DNA sequence: TGCGCCAGCAGTGAGTATCCCCCTGGGACTAGCGGCCCCTACAATGAGCAGTTCTTC. Protein sequence: CASSEYPPGTSGPYNEQFF.

CDR3 sequence reads: CASSASGVRNEQFF. CDR3 DNA: TGTGCCAGCAGTGCTAGCGGGGTAAGGAATGAGCAGTTCTTC. The chain is built from TRBV2 and TRBJ2-1, with TRBD2 identical over 9 bases. After removal of 4 bases from V and 7 bases from J, the junction contained 5 bases not matched to a gene. Germline V lookup: CDR1 SNHLY, CDR2 FYNNEI. The CDR3 consists of 14 residues.

This rearrangement joins TRBV20-1 to TRBJ2-1; 14 bases agree with TRBD2. The CDR3 extends over 19 amino acids. CDR1 is DFQATT and CDR2 is SNEGSKA in the germline V gene (reference sequence). V lost 3 bases, J lost 1 base, and 11 bases stayed unmatched. The CDR3 coding sequence is TGCAGTGCTAGGGGAAGACTAGCGGGGGGGCGTAGGTCCTACAATGAGCAGTTCTTC. It yields the protein CSARGRLAGGRRSYNEQFF.

This clonotype has more than one count but fewer than ten. DNA for the CDR3: TGTGCCATCACCTCCCAAGCGGGGGGCACAGATACGCAGTATTTT. Encoded protein: CAITSQAGGTDTQYF. This chain joins TRBV10-3 and TRBJ2-3; 8 bases fit TRBD2. CDR1 ENHRY and CDR2 SYGVKD come from the germline V gene. The CDR3 is made up of 15 amino acids. With 7 bases clipped from V and 1 base from J, the junction kept 7 bases outside the gene matches.

The rearrangement uses TRBV6-4 and TRBJ1-2; D uncertain. Germline lookup yields CDR1 MRHNA and CDR2 SNTAGT. The CDR3 spans 16 residues. V was shortened by 0 bases and J by 6 bases, with 17 bases between the two germline ends. CDR3 region: CASSDSSWVEMDGYTF. Here the CDR3 DNA reads TGTGCCAGCAGTGACTCGAGTTGGGTCGAAATGGATGGCTACACCTTC.

This clonotype was seen a handful of times. The V call is TRBV7-2, the J call TRBJ2-7; D gene unclear. The germline V and J ends were trimmed by 1 base and 3 bases, with 7 bases remaining between them. The germline V gene has CDR1 SGHTA and CDR2 FQGNSA. The CDR3 has 13 residues. CDR3 in amino acids: CASSLVFHYEQYF. The CDR3 DNA follows: TGTGCCAGCAGCTTAGTCTTCCACTACGAGCAGTACTTC.

Only a few counts were recorded for this clonotype. The rearrangement links TRBV24-1 to TRBJ2-1, with TRBD1 matching over 11 bases. CDR3 size: 20 residues. Germline V CDR1 and CDR2: KGHDR, SFDVKD. V was pared by 3 bases and J by 3 bases, with 15 bases of the junction left unmatched. CDR3 nucleotides: TGTGCCACCAGTGATAATGTCGTCTCGGACAGGGGGCAAGACTACAATGAGCAGTTCTTC. Translation: CATSDNVVSDRGQDYNEQFF.

The rearrangement joins TRBV7-2 to TRBJ2-3; 13 bases map to TRBD2. The CDR3 loop spans 16 amino acids. The V segment lost 7 bases and the J segment 8 bases; nucleotides outside the gene matches: 12. CDR1 SGHTA and CDR2 FQGNSA come from the germline V gene. The chain's CDR3 is CASKTGTSGTGGTQYF. CDR3 DNA: TGTGCCAGCAAGACAGGGACTAGCGGGACGGGTGGTACGCAGTATTTT. Together with reference TRBV7-2 and TRBJ2-3, the CDR3 gives the full variable domain: GAGVSQSPSNKVTEKGKDVELRCDPISGHTALYWYRQSLGQGLEFLIYFQGNSAPDKSGLPSDRFSAERTGGSVSTLTIQRTQQEDSAVYLCASKTGTSGTGGTQYFGPGTRLTVL.

V is TRBV29-1 and J is TRBJ2-3, with TRBD2 matching over 10 bases. This CDR3 is 15 amino acids long. Germline CDR1 is SQVTM and CDR2 is ANQGSEA. J was trimmed by 1 base and V by 5 bases; bases with no gene match: 6. The CDR3 region is CSVKREGWGTDTQYF. In DNA form, the CDR3 reads TGCAGCGTTAAGCGGGAGGGCTGGGGCACAGATACGCAGTATTTT.

At least ten counts were recorded for this clonotype. The chain combines TRBV2 with TRBJ2-7; possible D gene TRBD2, 6 bases. The CDR3 runs to 12 residues. V lost 6 bases and J 2 bases, leaving 8 bases between the germline ends. Looked up from germline, CDR1 is SNHLY and CDR2 is FYNNEI. The CDR3 coding sequence is TGTGCCAGCAGGGGAGGAACCTACGAGCAGTACTTC. Its translation is CASRGGTYEQYF.

This clonotype was recorded many times. The chain joins TRBV7-8 to TRBJ2-1; 9 bases align to TRBD2. The CDR3 length is 18 residues. CDR1 and CDR2 (germline): SGHVS, FQNEAQ. Trimming removed 0 bases from V and 5 bases from J; junction bases left unmatched: 11. CDR3 in DNA: TGTGCCAGCAGCTTAGCCCAGTTCTCTAGCGGGGAAAACAATGAGCAGTTCTTC. Its protein product is CASSLAQFSSGENNEQFF.

This sequence joins TRBV11-1 and TRBJ2-5; D is unresolved. This CDR3 region has 14 residues. The germline V gene has CDR1 SGHAT and CDR2 FQDESV (reference sequence). V lost 1 base, J lost 5 bases, and 11 bases lay in between. CDR3 nucleotide sequence: TGTGCCAGCAGCTTAGATTCGGGTCGGGAGACCCAGTACTTC. This encodes CASSLDSGRETQYF.

CDR3 in DNA: TGTGCCAGCAGTTACGGACAGGGGGTCTCCTACGAGCAGTACTTC. The encoded protein is CASSYGQGVSYEQYF. The chain carries TRBV6-5 and TRBJ2-7, with 10 bases aligning to TRBD1. The CDR3 sequence is 15 residues long. With V trimmed by 2 bases and J by 0 bases, 1 base remained unmatched. Germline V lookup: CDR1 MNHEY, CDR2 SVGAGI.

Note on this clonotype: It may be a read error: a sequence one base away is much more abundant. The V call is TRBV10-3, the J call TRBJ2-1, with TRBD2 as a possible D gene (5 bases). V was clipped by 8 bases and J by 6 bases, with 8 bases between them. The CDR3 is 11 residues long. CDR1 and CDR2 from the germline V gene are ENHRY and SYGVKD. CDR3 loop: CAIGGLNEQFF. CDR3 DNA: TGTGCCATCGGCGGACTCAATGAGCAGTTCTTC.

V gene TRBV18 combines with J gene TRBJ2-1; D might be TRBD1 (5 bases). Trimming removed 2 bases from V and 7 bases from J, with 12 bases in between. The germline V gene has CDR1 KGHSH and CDR2 LQKENI. There are 14 residues in the CDR3. For the CDR3, the DNA is TGTGCCAGCTCACCAAACGGCAGGGAAAATGAGCAGTTCTTC. Residues: CASSPNGRENEQFF. Full variable domain (missing parts from reference TRBV18 and TRBJ2-1): NAGVMQNPRHLVRRRGQEARLRCSPMKGHSHVYWYRQLPEEGLKFMVYLQKENIIDESGMPKERFSAEFPKEGPSILRIQQVVRGDSAAYFCASSPNGRENEQFFGPGTRLTVL.